This passage covers 22 T cell receptor beta chains from one sample sequenced in a study of PD-1 blockade in mismatch repair-deficient tumors (TCRdb year 2017). Library preparation employed the immunoSEQ multiplex PCR assay. In its TCRdb copy, this immuneACCESS table keeps in-frame sequences only and misses some clones. Where compared with another copy, unresolved V genes explain less than half of these, and the others have no known cause. The sample table shows approximately 80,000 clones, and about four fifths are seen once. The ten largest clones represent over 4.5% of the sample. The sample in question was peripheral blood, obtained 44 weeks after starting pembrolizumab. These receptors all come from an adult with mismatch repair-deficient cancer.

This clone was observed once. Sequence at one end of the junction differs from germline and may be a read error. The J gene is TRBJ2-1, the V gene TRBV7-7, with a weak D call TRBD2 (6 bases). This CDR3 is built from 15 residues. Germline-derived CDR1 and CDR2 are SSHAT and FNYEAQ (reference sequence). CDR3 protein: CASSPGSGAYNEQFF. In nucleotides, the CDR3 is TGTGCTAGCAGCCCCGGGAGCGGAGCCTACAATGAGCAGTTCTTC.

This chain uses TRBV5-6 with TRBJ1-4, with unresolved D. CDR1 is SGHDT, CDR2 YYEEEE, per germline. Trimming pared 2 bases from V and 3 bases from J, leaving 8 bases between. This CDR3 is built from 14 residues. The CDR3 nucleotides read TGTGCCAGCAGCTTCACGAGATCTAATGAAAAACTGTTTTTT. Encoded protein: CASSFTRSNEKLFF.

This chain links TRBV12-2 with TRBJ1-2. TRBV12-2 is tagged as a pseudogene. The CDR3 loop spans 15 amino acids. Here the CDR3 reads CASRFRNRGPGGYTF. The CDR3 DNA is TGTGCAAGTCGCTTCAGGAATCGGGGCCCCGGGGGCTACACCTTC.

The chain links TRBV9 to TRBJ2-3, with 8 bases identical to TRBD2. CDR3 length: 14 amino acids. Germline CDR1 and CDR2: SGDLS and YYNGEE. The V gene end was trimmed by 0 bases and the J gene end by 6 bases; junction bases not matched to a gene: 3. CDR3 nucleotides: TGTGCCAGCAGCGTAGTTCCGGGAGGGGATACGCAGTATTTT. Translation: CASSVVPGGDTQYF.

The rearrangement joins TRBV15 to TRBJ2-1, with 9 bases matching TRBD2. The CDR3 is 16 amino acids. The V gene end was trimmed by 0 bases and the J gene end by 3 bases; junction bases not matched to a gene: 3. Germline V gene data show CDR1 as LNHNV and CDR2 as YYDKDF (reference sequence). The CDR3 coding sequence is TGTGCCACCAGCAGAGAGGGGCGGGAGGGCTACAATGAGCAGTTCTTC. Translation: CATSREGREGYNEQFF.

Only a few counts were recorded for this clone. The chain combines TRBV10-2 with TRBJ2-7; D gene unclear. Trimming left V 6 bases short and J 4 bases short, with 13 bases between. This CDR3 spans 13 amino acids. Germline V gives CDR1 WSHSY, CDR2 SAAADI. CDR3 residues: CASRETVQYEQYF. The DNA of the CDR3 is TGCGCCAGCAGGGAGACGGTTCAATACGAGCAGTACTTC.

The genes are TRBV29-1 and TRBJ2-7; D perhaps matches TRBD2 (6 bases). Germline V CDR1 and CDR2: SQVTM, ANQGSEA. Deletions cut 7 bases from V and 2 bases from J, with 15 bases between. The CDR3 runs 13 residues. The CDR3 region has the DNA TGCAGCGCAAAACCCGGGGGTGCCTACGAGCAGTACTTC. This translates into CSAKPGGAYEQYF.

This clone occurred once. The chain links TRBV29-1 to TRBJ2-7, with a possible D match to TRBD1 (6 bases). Germline CDR1 and CDR2: SQVTM and ANQGSEA. The CDR3 is made up of 12 amino acids. Trimming removed 7 bases from V and 1 base from J, with 11 bases in between. This chain's CDR3 is CSAEGESYEQYF. The CDR3 nucleotides are TGCAGCGCCGAGGGGGAATCCTACGAGCAGTACTTC.

The chain has TRBV19 and TRBJ2-3; D remains ambiguous. With 5 bases removed from V and 3 bases from J, the gap between germline ends came to 12 bases. CDR1 LNHDA and CDR2 SQIVND come from the germline V gene (reference sequence). The CDR3 sequence is 14 residues long. CDR3 amino acids: CASSPAFWTDTQYF. As DNA, the CDR3 is TGTGCCAGTAGTCCCGCGTTTTGGACAGATACGCAGTATTTT.

The sample holds one count of this clone. V usage is TRBV6-1 and J usage is TRBJ2-1, with 8 bases identical to TRBD2. CDR1 and CDR2 from the germline V gene are MNHNS and SASEGT. Unmatched junction bases numbered 15, after V lost 3 bases and J lost 5 bases. CDR3 length: 18 residues. The CDR3 nucleotides are TGTGCCAGCAGTGAGGAGCCTCGAGCGGGAGCTGGCCACAATGAGCAGTTCTTC. This gives the protein CASSEEPRAGAGHNEQFF.

This chain links TRBV9 with TRBJ2-1; unclear D gene. The CDR3 length is 12 residues. Trimming pared 1 base from V and 6 bases from J, leaving 5 bases between. Germline CDR1 and CDR2: SGDLS and YYNGEE. This chain's CDR3 is CASSVKSNEQFF. CDR3 in DNA: TGTGCCAGCAGCGTAAAGTCCAATGAGCAGTTCTTC.

The chain combines TRBV4-3 with TRBJ2-1; 9 positions agree with TRBD2. Germline V gene data show CDR1 as LGHNA and CDR2 as YSLEER. The CDR3 loop spans 17 amino acids. After removal of 2 bases from V and 7 bases from J, the junction contained 12 bases not matched to a gene. The CDR3 loop reads CASSQTTGTSFVNEQFF. DNA of the CDR3: TGCGCCAGCAGCCAAACAACCGGGACTAGCTTCGTGAATGAGCAGTTCTTC.

The chain recombines TRBV18 with TRBJ1-4; tentative D call: TRBD1 (5 bases). Trimming removed 6 bases at V and 5 bases at J, with 7 bases between. Per germline, CDR1 KGHSH and CDR2 LQKENI. CDR3 length equals 12 residues. CDR3 amino acids: CASSGGNEKLFF. DNA of the CDR3: TGTGCCAGCTCCGGGGGAAATGAAAAACTGTTTTTT.

This clone was observed a few times. The rearrangement uses TRBV19 and TRBJ1-3, with TRBD1 matching 7 bases. Germline trimming cut 6 bases from V and 0 bases from J; bases unmatched to any gene: 5. The CDR3 is 15 amino acids. The germline gives CDR1 LNHDA, CDR2 SQIVND (reference sequence). CDR3 loop: CASSTTGYSGNTIYF. In nucleotides, the CDR3 is TGTGCCAGTAGCACGACAGGGTACTCTGGAAACACCATATATTTT.

CDR3 DNA: TGTGCCAGCAGCCAAGCAGGGGCGGAAACTGAAGCTTTCTTT. Protein product: CASSQAGAETEAFF. V gene TRBV4-2 combines with J gene TRBJ1-1, with TRBD1 as a possible D gene (6 bases). This CDR3 contains 14 residues. Per germline, CDR1 LGHNA and CDR2 YNFKEQ. Deletions cut 1 base from V and 5 bases from J, with 11 bases between.

This clone was found a few times. The J gene is TRBJ1-5, the V gene TRBV4-1, with D tentatively TRBD1 (5 bases). This CDR3 region has 14 residues. Trimming took off 5 bases at V and 6 bases at J, with 14 bases between the two ends. Germline CDR1 is MGHRA and CDR2 is YSYEKL. CDR3 protein: CASSSGRTGQPQHF. Here the CDR3 DNA reads TGCGCCAGCAGCTCAGGGAGAACAGGTCAGCCCCAGCATTTT.

The chain couples TRBV7-9 to TRBJ2-7, with D possibly matching TRBD2 (5 bases). V lost 1 base and J lost 7, with 11 bases in between. Per germline, CDR1 SEHNR and CDR2 FQNEAQ (reference sequence). This CDR3 is built from 13 residues. Here the CDR3 DNA reads TGTGCCAGCAGCTTAGGGGTCTCGGGGGAGCAGTACTTC. Its translation: CASSLGVSGEQYF.

The chain carries TRBV2 and TRBJ1-2; D gene uncertain. Trimming removed 3 bases from V and 7 bases from J, with 12 bases in between. The CDR3 totals 13 residues. Germline V lookup: CDR1 SNHLY, CDR2 FYNNEI. Here the CDR3 reads CASSDSRSGGYTF. The CDR3 region has the DNA TGTGCCAGCAGTGACAGCCGATCGGGTGGCTACACCTTC.

V is TRBV6-6 and J is TRBJ2-2, with D uncertain. Trimming left V 2 bases short and J 0 bases short, with 7 bases between. Germline CDR1 and CDR2: MNHNY and SVGAGI (reference sequence). This CDR3 has 15 amino acids. Written as DNA, the CDR3 is TGTGCCAGCAGTTACCAGGAATCGAACACCGGGGAGCTGTTTTTT. Its translation: CASSYQESNTGELFF.

The CDR3 nucleotides read TGTGCCATGGGCAGCGGGAGGGCCGAGTACAATGAGCAGTTCTTC. It is translated as CAMGSGRAEYNEQFF. The rearrangement joins TRBV10-3 to TRBJ2-1; 10 nucleotides align to TRBD2. Germline CDR1 reads ENHRY; CDR2 reads SYGVKD. This CDR3 is 15 amino acids long. V lost 9 bases, J lost 4 bases, and 9 bases stayed unmatched.

This CDR3 is CASSIVTAWDYGYTF. The CDR3 region has the DNA TGTGCCAGTAGTATAGTCACAGCCTGGGACTATGGCTACACCTTC. The chain employs TRBV19 and TRBJ1-2; D ambiguous. CDR3 length: 15 amino acids. Germline CDR1 reads LNHDA; CDR2 reads SQIVND (reference sequence). Trimming left V 1 base short and J 3 bases short, with 12 bases between.

The gene calls are TRBV7-2 and TRBJ2-7; D tentatively fits TRBD1 or TRBD2 (5 bases each). V was trimmed by 4 bases and J by 1 base, leaving 17 bases between them. The germline V gene has CDR1 SGHTA and CDR2 FQGNSA. This CDR3 is 16 amino acids long. The CDR3 spells CASSSLERDRSYEQYF. The DNA of the CDR3 is TGTGCCAGCAGCTCCCTAGAGAGGGACCGTTCCTACGAGCAGTACTTC.